The 30 T cell receptor beta chains in this list originate from one sample, sequenced in a study of OX40 agonist ivuxolimab in advanced cancers. Clones were read by immunoSEQ multiplex PCR, and TCRdb kept only the in-frame ones, dropping some. In the table there are about 88,000 clones, around 83% of which are singletons. Sequences were derived from CD4+ or CD8+ T cells sorted from blood, sampled in a trial of the OX40 agonist ivuxolimab. These receptors all stem from an adult with an advanced solid tumor such as melanoma, head and neck, liver or kidney cancer.

V and J are TRBV6-5 and TRBJ1-4; 8 nucleotides match TRBD1. V lost 4 bases, J lost 9 bases, and 7 bases stayed unmatched. The CDR3 sequence is 14 residues long. CDR1 is MNHEY and CDR2 is SVGAGI in the germline V gene. Written as DNA, the CDR3 is TGTGCCAGCAGTTGGACAGGGACGGGGCAAAAACTGTTTTTT. It yields the protein CASSWTGTGQKLFF.

CDR3 bases: TGCGCCAGCTCCTGTAGATCACAAAGTCGGGCCAACGTCCTGACTTTC. Amino acids: CASSCRSQSRANVLTF. The V and J genes are TRBV5-1 and TRBJ2-6; no reliable D call. In germline, CDR1 is SGHRS, CDR2 YFSETQ. Trimming removed 7 bases at V and 5 bases at J, with 19 bases between. The CDR3 is made up of 16 amino acids.

This clone was recorded once. The rearrangement uses TRBV28 and TRBJ2-7; the match to TRBD1 covers 10 bases. V shed 6 bases, J shed 4 bases, and the junction held 6 bases outside the gene matches. This CDR3 has 14 residues. Per the germline V gene, CDR1 is MDHEN and CDR2 is SYDVKM. This CDR3 is CASRQTGGTYEQYV. CDR3 in DNA: TGTGCCAGCAGGCAGACAGGGGGCACTTACGAGCAGTACGTC.

The chain links TRBV6-5 to TRBJ1-1; D possibly corresponds to TRBD1 (6 bases). V was shortened by 5 bases and J by 1 base, with 11 bases between the two germline ends. CDR3 length: 14 amino acids. Per germline, CDR1 MNHEY and CDR2 SVGAGI. This CDR3 is CASSTGSSNTEAFF. The CDR3 bases are TGTGCCAGCAGTACAGGGTCCTCGAACACTGAAGCTTTCTTT.

CDR3 loop: CASSWAKGGLSYGYTF. Here the CDR3 DNA reads TGTGCCAGCAGCTGGGCTAAGGGGGGACTAAGCTATGGCTACACCTTC. The rearrangement uses TRBV5-6 and TRBJ1-2; D is possibly TRBD1 (6 bases). Germline lookup yields CDR1 SGHDT and CDR2 YYEEEE. The CDR3 spans 16 residues. V lost 3 bases to trimming and J lost 4 bases, with 19 bases between them.

This rearrangement joins TRBV19 to TRBJ2-2; 13 nucleotides match TRBD2. Trimming removed 7 bases from V and 3 bases from J; junction bases left unmatched: 11. The CDR3 is made up of 18 amino acids. Germline CDR1 LNHDA, CDR2 SQIVND (reference sequence). The CDR3: CASTGRPGLAGYTGELFF. Here the CDR3 DNA reads TGTGCCAGTACCGGCAGACCGGGACTAGCGGGATACACCGGGGAGCTGTTTTTT.

The chain has TRBV11-3 and TRBJ2-2, with 9 bases aligning to TRBD1. The CDR3 spans 17 residues. J was trimmed by 4 bases and V by 1 base; bases with no gene match: 7. The germline CDR1 and CDR2 sequences are SGHNT and YENEEA. CDR3 sequence: CASSLAPGQGSTGELFF. CDR3 nucleotide sequence: TGTGCCAGCAGCTTAGCACCCGGACAGGGGTCCACCGGGGAGCTGTTTTTT.

In nucleotides, the CDR3 is TGTGCCAGCAGCCCCCCTTGGGGGGGGTTGGACTATGGCTACACCTTC. Translated, it gives CASSPPWGGLDYGYTF. The chain has TRBV9 and TRBJ1-2, with D maybe TRBD1 (5 bases). Germline lookup yields CDR1 SGDLS and CDR2 YYNGEE. The CDR3 runs 16 residues. Trimming stripped 4 bases from V and 3 bases from J, with 19 bases between. The full variable domain, with the rest looked up from reference TRBV9 and TRBJ1-2, is DSGVTQTPKHLITATGQRVTLRCSPRSGDLSVYWYQQSLDQGLQFLIQYYNGEERAKGNILERFSAQQFPDLHSELNLSSLELGDSALYFCASSPPWGGLDYGYTFGSGTRLTVV.

The genes are TRBV7-2 and TRBJ2-5, with a possible D match to TRBD2 (6 bases). V was clipped by 3 bases and J by 4 bases, with 12 bases between them. CDR1 and CDR2 from the germline V gene are SGHTA and FQGNSA. The CDR3 sequence is 14 residues long. The CDR3 DNA reads as TGTGCCAGCAGCTTTTGGGTGGGGGGAGAGACCCAGTACTTC. Protein product: CASSFWVGGETQYF.

V usage is TRBV7-9 and J usage is TRBJ2-7, with TRBD1 matching 9 bases. The CDR3 totals 14 residues. The V gene end was trimmed by 11 bases and the J gene end by 2 bases; junction bases not matched to a gene: 10. Germline V CDR1 and CDR2: SEHNR, FQNEAQ (reference sequence). CDR3 sequence reads: CAVHKGTGPYEQYF. The CDR3 DNA reads TGTGCCGTCCATAAGGGGACAGGGCCCTACGAGCAGTACTTC.

This chain uses TRBV7-2 with TRBJ1-5; unclear D gene. Per the germline V gene, CDR1 is SGHTA and CDR2 is FQGNSA. The CDR3 is 10 amino acids. The germline V and J ends were trimmed by 8 bases and 9 bases, with 8 bases remaining between them. CDR3 region: CASPPGPQHF. The CDR3 DNA follows: TGTGCCAGCCCGCCGGGGCCCCAGCATTTT.

The chain recombines TRBV27 with TRBJ2-3, with D possibly being TRBD2 (6 bases). The CDR3 loop spans 18 amino acids. Germline V lookup: CDR1 MNHEY, CDR2 SMNVEV (reference sequence). V was shortened by 0 bases and J by 0 bases, with 16 bases between the two germline ends. CDR3 coding DNA: TGTGCCAGCAGTTTATCGGCGGGGCGGCTACCTAGCACAGATACGCAGTATTTT. It is translated as CASSLSAGRLPSTDTQYF.

This sequence joins TRBV4-2 and TRBJ1-2; D remains ambiguous. Trimming took off 0 bases at V and 2 bases at J, with 7 bases between the two ends. From germline, CDR1 is LGHNA and CDR2 YNFKEQ. CDR3 length: 14 amino acids. The CDR3 DNA reads TGTGCCAGCAGCCAAGACTCAAGAAACTATGGCTACACCTTC. Its translation is CASSQDSRNYGYTF.

This chain joins TRBV28 and TRBJ2-5, with 7 bases aligning to TRBD2. Germline values: CDR1 MDHEN, CDR2 SYDVKM. Losses at the gene ends were 6 bases for V and 5 bases for J; bases not matched to a gene: 9. There are 14 residues in the CDR3. For the CDR3, the DNA is TGTGCCAGCAGACCCGGGACCGGGAGGGAGACCCAGTACTTC. Translating gives CASRPGTGRETQYF.

The genes are TRBV30 and TRBJ2-7; 8 bases align to TRBD1. The CDR3 loop spans 14 amino acids. V dropped 5 bases and J dropped 0; count of bases not matched to a gene: 6. Per the germline V gene, CDR1 is GTSNPN and CDR2 is SVGIG (reference sequence). The CDR3: CAWSTGVRSYEQYV. The DNA of the CDR3 is TGTGCCTGGTCGACAGGGGTGCGCTCCTACGAGCAGTACGTC.

V usage is TRBV29-1 and J usage is TRBJ2-1; D perhaps matches TRBD1 (5 bases). The CDR3 is made up of 13 amino acids. V lost 4 bases, J lost 9 bases, and 16 bases lay in between. The V gene's germline CDR1 is SQVTM and CDR2 ANQGSEA. The CDR3 sequence: CSVGGGQGTEQFF. In nucleotides, the CDR3 is TGCAGCGTTGGAGGTGGGCAGGGTACTGAGCAGTTCTTC.

This sequence joins TRBV28 and TRBJ2-3; 7 bases fit TRBD2. The CDR3 extends over 14 amino acids. Germline V gives CDR1 MDHEN, CDR2 SYDVKM. Unmatched junction bases numbered 5, after V lost 5 bases and J lost 3 bases. CDR3 protein: CASSPGGLTDTQYF. CDR3 nucleotides: TGTGCCAGCAGTCCGGGGGGTCTGACAGATACGCAGTATTTT. The full variable domain, completed using reference TRBV28 and TRBJ2-3, is DVKVTQSSRYLVKRTGEKVFLECVQDMDHENMFWYRQDPGLGLRLIYFSYDVKMKEKGDIPEGYSVSREKKERFSLILESASTNQTSMYLCASSPGGLTDTQYFGPGTRLTVL.

The J gene is TRBJ1-5, the V gene TRBV19; D is perhaps TRBD1 (6 bases). CDR1 and CDR2 (germline): LNHDA, SQIVND (reference sequence). This CDR3 is built from 17 residues. The V end lost 3 bases, the J end lost 1 base, and 16 bases lay between the germline ends. CDR3 DNA sequence: TGTGCCAGTAGTATTGTCCACCAGGGGCGAAGCAATCAGCCCCAGCATTTT. It specifies CASSIVHQGRSNQPQHF.

The count of this clone is one. The DNA of the CDR3 is TGTGCCAGCAGCCCGAATCAAGGGGGGGGCTACACCTTC. Residues: CASSPNQGGGYTF. This rearrangement joins TRBV7-2 to TRBJ1-2; weak D call: TRBD1 (6 bases). Deletions cut 5 bases from V and 8 bases from J, with 15 bases between. Germline V lookup: CDR1 SGHTA, CDR2 FQGNSA. This CDR3 spans 13 amino acids.

The chain uses TRBV28 and TRBJ1-2, with D perhaps matching TRBD1 (5 bases). The CDR3 length is 13 residues. The ends were cut back, 8 bases at V and 6 bases at J, with 16 bases in the middle. CDR1 and CDR2 from the germline V gene are MDHEN and SYDVKM. The CDR3 bases are TGTGCCAGCTCCGGGACCCGGGGGAATGGCTACACCTTC. Translation: CASSGTRGNGYTF.

The chain couples TRBV7-3 to TRBJ1-1, with D unresolved. Germline CDR1 is SGHTA and CDR2 is FQGTGA. V lost 2 bases and J lost 1, with 14 bases in between. There are 16 residues in the CDR3. In DNA form, the CDR3 reads TGTGCCAGCAGCTTATTACCGCCAGGTGGGAACACTGAAGCTTTCTTT. Residues: CASSLLPPGGNTEAFF.

Written as DNA, the CDR3 is TGTGCCAGCAGTTTGAGGAGGACAGGGGGCCATGAGCAGTTCTTC. This sequence encodes CASSLRRTGGHEQFF. V gene TRBV28 combines with J gene TRBJ2-1; 11 bases fit TRBD1. V trimming: 3 bases; J trimming: 8 bases; junction bases outside the gene matches: 6. Germline-derived CDR1 and CDR2 are MDHEN and SYDVKM. CDR3 size: 15 residues.

The chain joins TRBV5-1 to TRBJ2-3; D remains ambiguous. Germline values: CDR1 SGHRS, CDR2 YFSETQ. V lost 2 bases to trimming and J lost 4 bases, with 11 bases between them. This CDR3 region has 14 residues. CDR3 protein: CASSFLGQSDTQYF. The CDR3, as DNA: TGCGCCAGCAGCTTCTTAGGTCAATCAGATACGCAGTATTTT.

The CDR3 region is CASSPDRATYGYTF. The CDR3 region has the DNA TGTGCCAGCAGCCCTGACAGGGCGACCTATGGCTACACCTTC. V is TRBV6-1 and J is TRBJ1-2, with TRBD1 identical over 7 bases. V lost 6 bases to trimming and J lost 4 bases; unmatched junction nucleotides: 8. CDR3 length: 14 residues. CDR1 and CDR2 from the germline V gene are MNHNS and SASEGT.

The rearrangement links TRBV5-6 to TRBJ2-7; D unclear. Germline V lookup: CDR1 SGHDT, CDR2 YYEEEE. This CDR3 has 11 amino acids. The V gene lost 2 bases and the J gene lost 8 bases, with 8 bases spanning the gap. CDR3 bases: TGTGCCAGCAGCTTTCCCGATAAGCAGTACGTC. Its protein is CASSFPDKQYV.

The rearrangement links TRBV9 to TRBJ1-3; D call uncertain. V was clipped by 0 bases and J by 7 bases, with 11 bases between them. Germline V CDR1 and CDR2: SGDLS, YYNGEE. This CDR3 contains 14 residues. CDR3 nucleotide sequence: TGTGCCAGCAGCGTAGGACCGTCGGGGAACACCATATATTTT. Translating gives CASSVGPSGNTIYF.

The rearrangement joins TRBV18 to TRBJ2-5; D may match TRBD1 or TRBD2 (5 bases each). Trimming shortened V by 2 bases and J by 7 bases, and 20 bases separated the two germline ends. Germline loops: CDR1 KGHSH, CDR2 LQKENI. The CDR3 sequence is 16 residues long. CDR3 residues: CASSPSGAMKIRTQYF. The DNA for the CDR3 is TGTGCCAGCTCACCATCCGGGGCCATGAAGATTAGGACCCAGTACTTC.

This clone was picked up one time. The chain recombines TRBV28 with TRBJ2-1; perhaps TRBD2 as D (6 bases). V was cut by 7 bases and J by 0 bases, with 13 bases left in between. CDR1 and CDR2 from the germline V gene are MDHEN and SYDVKM. The CDR3 length is 15 residues. The CDR3 here is CASNPGVRSYNEQFF. The CDR3 DNA reads TGTGCCAGCAACCCGGGGGTTCGCTCCTACAATGAGCAGTTCTTC.

The chain employs TRBV2 and TRBJ2-6; 7 nucleotides agree with TRBD1. With 8 bases clipped from V and 10 bases from J, the junction kept 17 bases outside the gene matches. There are 16 residues in the CDR3. Germline loops: CDR1 SNHLY, CDR2 FYNNEI. Here the CDR3 reads CASSFAGTAGGNVLTF. As DNA, the CDR3 is TGTGCCAGCTCCTTCGCCGGGACCGCAGGGGGTAACGTCCTGACTTTC.

CDR3 sequence (DNA): TGTGCCAGCAGTGATCCCGGGAGGGGGCAAGAGACCCAGTACTTC. Amino acids: CASSDPGRGQETQYF. The V and J genes are TRBV6-1 and TRBJ2-5; TRBD2 agrees at 8 bases. Looked up from germline, CDR1 is MNHNS and CDR2 is SASEGT. Trimming took 3 bases from V and 2 from J; bases not matched to a gene: 5. This CDR3 comprises 15 residues.